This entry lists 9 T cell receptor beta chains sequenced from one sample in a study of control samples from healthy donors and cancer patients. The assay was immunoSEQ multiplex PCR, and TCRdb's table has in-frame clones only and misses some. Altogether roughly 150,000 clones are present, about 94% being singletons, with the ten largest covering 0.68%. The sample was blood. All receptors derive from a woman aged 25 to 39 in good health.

For the CDR3, the DNA is TGTGCCAGCAGCTTGGGCAGAACTGAAGCTTTCTTT. Residues: CASSLGRTEAFF. The rearrangement joins TRBV5-6 to TRBJ1-1; D remains unclear. Between the trimmed V and J ends, which lost 0 bases and 5 bases, there was a span of 5 bases. This CDR3 comprises 12 residues. Germline CDR1 is SGHDT and CDR2 is YYEEEE.

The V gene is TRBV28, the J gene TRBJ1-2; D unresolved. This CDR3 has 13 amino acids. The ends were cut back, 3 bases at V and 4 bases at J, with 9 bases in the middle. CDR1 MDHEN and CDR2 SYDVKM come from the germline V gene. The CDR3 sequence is CASSFGQSYGYTF. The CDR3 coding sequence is TGTGCCAGCAGTTTCGGGCAGAGCTATGGCTACACCTTC.

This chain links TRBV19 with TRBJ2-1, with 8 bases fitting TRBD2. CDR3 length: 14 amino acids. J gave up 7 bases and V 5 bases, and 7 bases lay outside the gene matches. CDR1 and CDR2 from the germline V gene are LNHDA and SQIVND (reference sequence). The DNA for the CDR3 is TGTGCCAGTAGTTTGGAGCGGGAGATGAATGAGCAGTTCTTC. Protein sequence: CASSLEREMNEQFF.

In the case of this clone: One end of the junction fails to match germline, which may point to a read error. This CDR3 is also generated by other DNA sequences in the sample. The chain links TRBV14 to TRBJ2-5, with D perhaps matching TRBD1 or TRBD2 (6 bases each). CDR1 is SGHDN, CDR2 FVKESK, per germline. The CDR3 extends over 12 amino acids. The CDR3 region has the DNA TGCGCCAGCAGCCAAGGGGGAGGGACCCAGTACTTC. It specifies CASSQGGGTQYF.

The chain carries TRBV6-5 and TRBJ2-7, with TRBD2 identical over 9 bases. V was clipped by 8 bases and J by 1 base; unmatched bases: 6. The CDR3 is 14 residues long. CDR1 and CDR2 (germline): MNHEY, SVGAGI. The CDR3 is CASAVAGESYEQYF. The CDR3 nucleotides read TGTGCCAGCGCCGTAGCGGGAGAGTCCTACGAGCAGTACTTC.

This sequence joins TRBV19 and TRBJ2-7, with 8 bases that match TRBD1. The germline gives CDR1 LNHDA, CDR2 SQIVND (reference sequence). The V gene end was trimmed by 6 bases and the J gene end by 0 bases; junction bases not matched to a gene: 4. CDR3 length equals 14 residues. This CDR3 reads CASSRQGSSYEQYF. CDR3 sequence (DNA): TGTGCCAGTAGCCGACAGGGGTCCTCCTACGAGCAGTACTTC.

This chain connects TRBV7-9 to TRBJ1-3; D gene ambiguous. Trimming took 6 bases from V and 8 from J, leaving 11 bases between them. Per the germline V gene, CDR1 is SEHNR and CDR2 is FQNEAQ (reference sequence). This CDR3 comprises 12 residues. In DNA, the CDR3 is TGTGCCAGCAGACGGACCACGGACACCATATATTTT. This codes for CASRRTTDTIYF.

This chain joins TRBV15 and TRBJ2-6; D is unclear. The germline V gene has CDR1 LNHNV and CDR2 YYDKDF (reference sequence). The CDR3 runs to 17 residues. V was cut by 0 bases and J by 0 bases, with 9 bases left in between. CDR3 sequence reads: CATSRDGRSSGANVLTF. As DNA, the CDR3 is TGTGCCACCAGCAGAGACGGCAGAAGCTCTGGGGCCAACGTCCTGACTTTC.

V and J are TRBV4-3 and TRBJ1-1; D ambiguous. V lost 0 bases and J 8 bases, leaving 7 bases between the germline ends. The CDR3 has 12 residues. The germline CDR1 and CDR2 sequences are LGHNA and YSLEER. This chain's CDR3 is CASSQDRTEAFF. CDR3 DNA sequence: TGCGCCAGCAGCCAAGATCGAACAGAAGCTTTCTTT.